This record looks at one TCR beta chain sequence and its context. Its antigen is unidentified. Vbeta (60) and Jbeta (13) primers were used in the PCR. The assay was immunoSEQ multiplex PCR, and TCRdb's table has in-frame clones only and misses some. The sample consists of approximately 280,000 clones, 86% of them appearing once. This entry comes from a study of cytomegalovirus exposure and HLA in healthy donors. Study overall: For the roughly 400 genotyped donors, 75% to 90% fell within the Caucasian-associated ancestry cluster. Study-wide points: An analysis done earlier found most TCR beta V segments productive about 87% or about 30% of the time. Roughly even sequencing depth across donors was the assumption behind the presence/absence analyses.

Germline V gene data show CDR1 as MDHEN and CDR2 as SYDVKM. The germline V and J ends were trimmed by 6 bases and 0 bases, with 15 bases remaining between them. The CDR3 has 17 amino acids. This clonotype was sampled from a middle-aged man in good health and CMV-seropositive. The sequencing sample was made of PBMCs. The chain links TRBV28 to TRBJ2-6, with D possibly matching TRBD1 (5 bases). CDR3 protein: CASSFLVRGSGANVLTF. The CDR3 nucleotides read TGTGCCAGCAGCTTCCTTGTAAGGGGCTCTGGGGCCAACGTCCTGACTTTC.